The 27 T cell receptor beta chains below come from one sample, sequenced in a study of cytomegalovirus exposure and HLA in healthy donors. Both 60 Vbeta primers and 13 Jbeta primers went into the PCR. TCRdb keeps only in-frame clones here, not all; method: immunoSEQ multiplex PCR. The table shows about 190,000 clones, with around three quarters occurring only once. The sequenced material came from PBMCs. The receptors here all came from a woman aged 30 to 39 in good health and CMV-seronegative.

V usage is TRBV10-3 and J usage is TRBJ2-7; 9 bases align to TRBD1. In germline, CDR1 is ENHRY, CDR2 SYGVKD. This CDR3 has 15 amino acids. J lost 0 bases, V lost 5 bases, and 5 bases had no gene match. CDR3 sequence: CAISQGQGSSYEQYF. The DNA of the CDR3 is TGTGCCATCAGTCAAGGACAGGGGAGCTCCTACGAGCAGTACTTC.

Remarks on this clone: At one boundary the junction diverges from the germline segment, which might be a read error. CDR3 amino acids: CASSQAGKREGLTGELFF. The CDR3 bases are TGTGCCAGCAGTCAAGCAGGCAAGCGGGAGGGTCTAACCGGGGAGCTGTTTTTT. The chain joins TRBV4-2 to TRBJ2-2; 10 nucleotides line up with TRBD2. CDR3 length equals 18 residues. The germline CDR1 and CDR2 sequences are LGHNA and YNFKEQ.

The V call is TRBV6-1, the J call TRBJ1-5, with D possibly TRBD1 on 5 matching bases. The CDR3 extends over 14 amino acids. Germline CDR1 and CDR2: MNHNS and SASEGT. Trimming left V 3 bases short and J 9 bases short, with 15 bases between. The CDR3 loop is CASSEGQLMGPQHF. CDR3 DNA sequence: TGTGCCAGCAGTGAGGGGCAGCTTATGGGGCCCCAGCATTTT.

This sequence joins TRBV5-4 and TRBJ1-2, with TRBD1 as a possible D gene (5 bases). In germline, CDR1 is SGHNT, CDR2 YYREEE (reference sequence). The V gene lost 7 bases and the J gene lost 6 bases, with 13 bases spanning the gap. The CDR3 is 12 amino acids. The DNA for the CDR3 is TGTGCCAGCCAAGCCGGGGGGAATGGCTACACCTTC. Its protein product is CASQAGGNGYTF.

V usage is TRBV9 and J usage is TRBJ2-3; 10 bases align to TRBD1. The CDR3 loop spans 16 amino acids. Looked up from germline, CDR1 is SGDLS and CDR2 is YYNGEE. V lost 4 bases to trimming and J lost 2 bases; unmatched junction nucleotides: 7. CDR3 nucleotide sequence: TGTGCCAGCAGCCCGACAGGGGGCCCATCCACAGATACGCAGTATTTT. Its protein is CASSPTGGPSTDTQYF.

CDR3 coding DNA: TGTGCCATCAGTGGAACCGGGACAGGTGGGGACGAGCAGTACTTC. This gives the protein CAISGTGTGGDEQYF. J is TRBJ2-7 and V is TRBV10-3; 8 bases line up with TRBD1. The CDR3 has 15 amino acids. The V and J ends lost 4 bases and 5 bases, in that order; junction bases with no gene match: 10. Germline V gives CDR1 ENHRY, CDR2 SYGVKD.

This clone showed up just a few times. The chain employs TRBV6-5 and TRBJ1-1, with 8 positions matching TRBD1. The CDR3 covers 14 residues. The germline gives CDR1 MNHEY, CDR2 SVGAGI. V gave up 7 bases and J gave up 5 bases; unmatched junction bases: 9. CDR3 in amino acids: CASMSRDRRTEAFF. The CDR3 nucleotides are TGTGCCAGCATGAGTCGGGACAGGAGGACTGAAGCTTTCTTT.

The rearrangement uses TRBV18 and TRBJ2-4, with D tentatively TRBD2 (6 bases). Germline values: CDR1 KGHSH, CDR2 LQKENI. Trimming stripped 3 bases from V and 6 bases from J, with 21 bases between. The CDR3 is 17 residues long. Here the CDR3 reads CASSPYPLGGSGNIQYF. CDR3 coding DNA: TGTGCCAGCTCACCTTACCCCTTGGGGGGATCCGGAAACATTCAGTACTTC.

This sequence joins TRBV27 and TRBJ2-1; 9 bases match TRBD1. V lost 0 bases and J lost 2; bases outside the gene matches: 14. Germline CDR1 reads MNHEY; CDR2 reads SMNVEV (reference sequence). This CDR3 spans 20 amino acids. CDR3: CASSLSRWGQGLGAYNEQFF. DNA for the CDR3: TGTGCCAGCAGTTTATCGAGATGGGGACAGGGCTTAGGGGCCTACAATGAGCAGTTCTTC.

V gene TRBV29-1 combines with J gene TRBJ2-1; 7 bases map to TRBD2. Trimming cost V 7 bases and J 3 bases; bases outside gene matches: 9. The germline V gene has CDR1 SQVTM and CDR2 ANQGSEA. The CDR3 covers 14 residues. The CDR3 is CSATRLAVYNEQFF. CDR3 bases: TGCAGCGCTACACGGCTAGCGGTCTACAATGAGCAGTTCTTC.

This clone was picked up many times. The rearrangement joins TRBV6-4 to TRBJ2-6; maybe TRBD1 (5 bases). Germline V gives CDR1 MRHNA, CDR2 SNTAGT. The CDR3 loop spans 16 amino acids. With 1 base removed from V and 0 bases from J, the gap between germline ends came to 7 bases. The CDR3 sequence is CASSDLTASGANVLTF. CDR3 nucleotides: TGTGCCAGCAGTGACTTGACAGCCTCTGGGGCCAACGTCCTGACTTTC.

The rearrangement links TRBV6-4 to TRBJ2-2; 8 bases match TRBD1. Germline lookup yields CDR1 MRHNA and CDR2 SNTAGT. CDR3 length: 13 residues. V shed 3 bases and J 7 bases; nucleotides not matched to a gene: 1. The chain's CDR3 is CASSEGTGGELFF. The CDR3 coding sequence is TGTGCCAGCAGTGAAGGGACAGGCGGGGAGCTGTTTTTT.

This clone was seen only a few times. This chain uses TRBV11-2 with TRBJ1-4, with TRBD1 matching over 7 bases. The V gene end was trimmed by 5 bases and the J gene end by 2 bases; junction bases not matched to a gene: 5. This CDR3 has 15 amino acids. The germline V gene encodes CDR1 SGHAT and CDR2 FQNNGV. The CDR3 bases are TGTGCCAGCAGCCCACAGGGGAGTACTAATGAAAAACTGTTTTTT. Residues: CASSPQGSTNEKLFF.

This clone was observed a few times. The chain employs TRBV5-1 and TRBJ2-1; D is perhaps TRBD2 (6 bases). CDR3 size: 14 residues. Trimming took 3 bases from V and 5 from J, leaving 12 bases between them. Germline-derived CDR1 and CDR2 are SGHRS and YFSETQ. As DNA, the CDR3 is TGCGCCAGCAGCTCGAGACTAGACAACAATGAGCAGTTCTTC. Encoded protein: CASSSRLDNNEQFF.

The chain has TRBV5-5 and TRBJ2-2; 8 nucleotides match TRBD1. Germline V lookup: CDR1 SGHKS, CDR2 YYEKEE (reference sequence). The CDR3 is 16 residues long. The V segment lost 2 bases and the J segment 6 bases; nucleotides outside the gene matches: 9. The CDR3 protein is CASSLTGQGGPGELFF. Written as DNA, the CDR3 is TGTGCCAGCAGCTTAACTGGACAGGGAGGTCCCGGGGAGCTGTTTTTT.

The chain joins TRBV29-1 to TRBJ2-7; TRBD1 aligns across 7 bases. Trimming took 1 base from V and 2 from J; bases not matched to a gene: 5. This CDR3 is built from 14 residues. Germline CDR1 SQVTM, CDR2 ANQGSEA. CDR3 nucleotides: TGCAGCGTTGAAGTAGGGGGCGTTGCCTACGAGCAGTACTTC. It codes for CSVEVGGVAYEQYF.

The chain links TRBV6-4 to TRBJ2-5; maybe TRBD2 (5 bases). V lost 6 bases and J lost 2, with 10 bases in between. Germline assignment: CDR1 MRHNA and CDR2 SNTAGT. CDR3 length equals 13 residues. CDR3 sequence: CASSRDFQETQYF. The CDR3 DNA is TGTGCCAGCAGCCGGGATTTTCAAGAGACCCAGTACTTC.

The chain carries TRBV18 and TRBJ1-4; D remains ambiguous. This CDR3 is 17 amino acids long. In germline, CDR1 is KGHSH, CDR2 LQKENI. Trimming left V 2 bases short and J 1 base short, with 14 bases between. The CDR3 DNA is TGTGCCAGCTCACCATTTCCGGGTGGGAGAACTAATGAAAAACTGTTTTTT. It is translated as CASSPFPGGRTNEKLFF. The whole variable domain, remainder taken from reference TRBV18 and TRBJ1-4, is NAGVMQNPRHLVRRRGQEARLRCSPMKGHSHVYWYRQLPEEGLKFMVYLQKENIIDESGMPKERFSAEFPKEGPSILRIQQVVRGDSAAYFCASSPFPGGRTNEKLFFGSGTQLSVL.

The rearrangement links TRBV10-3 to TRBJ2-3, with 8 bases that match TRBD1. The germline V gene has CDR1 ENHRY and CDR2 SYGVKD. V dropped 7 bases and J dropped 0; count of bases not matched to a gene: 6. CDR3 length: 15 amino acids. The CDR3 protein is CAINIQGGSTDTQYF. The CDR3 nucleotides are TGTGCCATCAATATACAGGGGGGAAGCACAGATACGCAGTATTTT.

The chain carries TRBV5-1 and TRBJ1-5; no firm D call. Trimming removed 0 bases from V and 3 bases from J, with 4 bases in between. Germline CDR1 and CDR2: SGHRS and YFSETQ. The CDR3 runs 13 residues. The DNA of the CDR3 is TGCGCCAGCAGCTTGGGTTACAATCAGCCCCAGCATTTT. Translated, it gives CASSLGYNQPQHF.

This clone was detected a few times. The chain uses TRBV4-1 and TRBJ2-3; D call uncertain. Germline lookup yields CDR1 MGHRA and CDR2 YSYEKL. CDR3 length equals 16 residues. The V end lost 0 bases, the J end lost 0 bases, and 10 bases lay between the germline ends. CDR3 coding DNA: TGCGCCAGCAGCCAAGATCGGAGCAATAGCACAGATACGCAGTATTTT. It encodes CASSQDRSNSTDTQYF.

The rearrangement joins TRBV27 to TRBJ2-7, with D possibly TRBD1 on 6 matching bases. Germline assignment: CDR1 MNHEY and CDR2 SMNVEV (reference sequence). The CDR3 runs 17 residues. Trimming removed 0 bases from V and 4 bases from J, with 19 bases in between. The DNA for the CDR3 is TGTGCCAGCAGTTTATCCACAGGGCTAAGGAGAGGATACGAGCAGTACTTC. Translating it yields CASSLSTGLRRGYEQYF.

The chain links TRBV5-6 to TRBJ2-7; weak D call: TRBD1 (6 bases). This CDR3 is 15 amino acids long. Trimming took 0 bases from V and 2 from J, leaving 12 bases between them. Germline loops: CDR1 SGHDT, CDR2 YYEEEE. CDR3 coding DNA: TGTGCCAGCAGCTTGGCCAGGGGATTTCCCTACGAGCAGTACTTC. Protein sequence: CASSLARGFPYEQYF.

The rearrangement links TRBV7-9 to TRBJ2-7, with D perhaps matching TRBD1 (6 bases). The CDR3 sequence is 14 residues long. Trimming took 5 bases from V and 1 from J, leaving 12 bases between them. CDR1 SEHNR and CDR2 FQNEAQ come from the germline V gene (reference sequence). The CDR3 region has the DNA TGTGCCAGCAGCCCCTGGGACACTTCCTACGAGCAGTACTTC. Encoded protein: CASSPWDTSYEQYF.

This rearrangement joins TRBV4-1 to TRBJ2-3; D is possibly TRBD1 (6 bases). V was trimmed by 10 bases and J by 0 bases, leaving 17 bases between them. In germline, CDR1 is MGHRA, CDR2 YSYEKL. This CDR3 has 15 amino acids. The chain's CDR3 is CATSPRGGSTDTQYF. The CDR3 DNA sequence: TGCGCCACCTCCCCCAGGGGCGGGAGCACAGATACGCAGTATTTT.

V usage is TRBV7-9 and J usage is TRBJ2-1; possibly TRBD1 for D (7 bases). CDR1 and CDR2 (germline): SEHNR, FQNEAQ (reference sequence). This CDR3 spans 14 amino acids. The DNA for the CDR3 is TGTGCAACCGGGCAGGGGGGCTCCTACAATGAGCAGTTCTTC. It codes for CATGQGGSYNEQFF.

The chain combines TRBV28 with TRBJ1-5, with D hard to call. The CDR3 has 16 residues. The V end was cut by 6 bases, the J end by 0 bases, with 15 bases between. Germline V CDR1 and CDR2: MDHEN, SYDVKM. The CDR3, as DNA: TGTGCCAGCAGCCAGAGGGCTTATTATAGCAATCAGCCCCAGCATTTT. Translated, it gives CASSQRAYYSNQPQHF.